Detailed here is one T cell receptor beta chain. These data originate in a study of technical replicates of blood from a handful of donors. Germline V gene data show CDR1 as SEHNR and CDR2 as FQNEAQ (reference sequence). The length of the CDR3 is 15 residues. Trimming at V came to 4 bases and at J to 7 bases, leaving 6 bases not matched to a gene. Repertoires were generated with immunoSEQ multiplex PCR, while TCRdb's copy carries only in-frame clones and drops some. The data contain about 80,000 clones, roughly 90% of them singletons. This TCR was sampled from a human donor in good health. The sequenced material came from T cells isolated from PBMCs. V gene TRBV7-9 combines with J gene TRBJ1-5, with 11 bases matching TRBD1. CDR3 coding DNA: TGTGCCAGCAGCTCCGGGACAGGGGGTTTGCAGCCCCAGCATTTT. Protein product: CASSSGTGGLQPQHF.